This T cell receptor beta chain was identified during a study of blood T cells in healthy people across ages. Study-level results: Greater diversity and more naive CD4+ cells were seen in long-lived donors than in aged donors. PBMC samples, being unsorted, prevented any conclusive comparison of naive and antigen-experienced cells.

The authors ran a second PCR of roughly 7 to 11 cycles using a sample-barcoded 5' primer and a J-beta primer mix. TCRdb analysed the 5' RACE reads with MiXCR anew, one entry per CDR3 protein. The top ten hold around 30% of the sample, which has 730,000 or so distinct CDR3 sequences, roughly two fifths seen once. Total RNA amounts of at least 5 micrograms were extracted per sample. The ends lost 6 bases at V and 0 bases at J; junction bases unmatched: 8. The CDR3 is 17 amino acids. Germline V gives CDR1 SNHLY, CDR2 FYNNEI. This clonotype was picked up a small number of times. Antigen specificity is unknown.

Sequences were obtained from blood. The V gene is TRBV2, the J gene TRBJ1-5; the match to TRBD1 covers 10 bases. The clonotype was recovered from a man older than 75 in good health. Here the CDR3 DNA reads TGTGCCAGCAGATCCCGGGACAGGGGCTATAGCAATCAGCCCCAGCATTTT. This encodes CASRSRDRGYSNQPQHF.